This TCR beta chain was observed in a study of blood T cell repertoires in COVID-19. Assay: immunoSEQ multiplex PCR; the TCRdb copy retains only in-frame clones and omits some. The table lists some 260,000 clones, approximately 88% of them singletons. Sequenced: peripheral blood. The sequence derives from a woman in her 70s with COVID-19, enrolled during active disease.

The CDR3 here is CASSPHGQGVCSEKLFF. The CDR3, as DNA: TGTGCCAGCAGCCCTCACGGACAGGGAGTATGTTCGGAAAAACTGTTTTTT. This chain uses TRBV21-1 with TRBJ1-4; the table names TRBD1, a call not compared with the DNA. TRBV21-1 is described as a pseudogene. This CDR3 region has 17 residues.